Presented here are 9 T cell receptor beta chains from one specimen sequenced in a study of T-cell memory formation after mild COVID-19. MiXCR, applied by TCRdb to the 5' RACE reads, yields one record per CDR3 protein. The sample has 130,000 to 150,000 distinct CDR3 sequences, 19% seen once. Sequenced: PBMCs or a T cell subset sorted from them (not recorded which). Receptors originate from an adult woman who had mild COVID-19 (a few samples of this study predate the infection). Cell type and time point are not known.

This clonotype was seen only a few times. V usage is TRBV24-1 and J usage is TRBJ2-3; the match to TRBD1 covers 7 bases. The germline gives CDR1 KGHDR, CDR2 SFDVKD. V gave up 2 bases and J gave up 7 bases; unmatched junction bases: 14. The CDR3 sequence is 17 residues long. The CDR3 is CATSDSSPRGHMNTQYF. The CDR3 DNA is TGTGCCACCAGTGATTCGAGCCCGAGGGGGCACATGAATACGCAGTATTTT.

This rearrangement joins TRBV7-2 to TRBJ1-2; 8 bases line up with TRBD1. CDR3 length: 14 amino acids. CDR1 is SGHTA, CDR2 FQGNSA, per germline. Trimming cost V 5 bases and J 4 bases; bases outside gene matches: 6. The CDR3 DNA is TGTGCCAGCAGCCGATTGACAGGGGCCTATGGCTACACCTTC. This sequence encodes CASSRLTGAYGYTF.

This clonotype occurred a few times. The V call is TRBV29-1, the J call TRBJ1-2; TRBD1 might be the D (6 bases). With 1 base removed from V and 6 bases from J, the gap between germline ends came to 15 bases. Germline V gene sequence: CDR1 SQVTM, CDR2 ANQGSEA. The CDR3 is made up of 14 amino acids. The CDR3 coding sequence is TGCAGCGTTGAAGCGGCCAGGGGAAGGGATGGCTACACCTTC. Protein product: CSVEAARGRDGYTF.

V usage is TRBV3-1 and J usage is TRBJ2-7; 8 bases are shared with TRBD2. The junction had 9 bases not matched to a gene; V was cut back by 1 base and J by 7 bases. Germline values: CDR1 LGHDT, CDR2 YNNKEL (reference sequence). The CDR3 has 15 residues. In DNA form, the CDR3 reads TGTGCCAGCAGCCAAGGACTAGCGACCTCTGGAGAGCAGTACTTC. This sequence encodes CASSQGLATSGEQYF.

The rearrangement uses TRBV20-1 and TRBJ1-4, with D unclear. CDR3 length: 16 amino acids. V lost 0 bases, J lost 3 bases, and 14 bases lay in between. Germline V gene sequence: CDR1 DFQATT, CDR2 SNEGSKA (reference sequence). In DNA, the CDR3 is TGCAGTGCTAGAGATGTGGGTGACGCAGCTAATGAAAAACTGTTTTTT. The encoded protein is CSARDVGDAANEKLFF.

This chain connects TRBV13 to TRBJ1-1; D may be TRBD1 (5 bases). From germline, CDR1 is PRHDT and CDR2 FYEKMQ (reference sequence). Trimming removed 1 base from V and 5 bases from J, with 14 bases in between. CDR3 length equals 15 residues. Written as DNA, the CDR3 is TGTGCCAGCAGCTTAGCCCGGGGCCTAGGTACTGAAGCTTTCTTT. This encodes CASSLARGLGTEAFF.

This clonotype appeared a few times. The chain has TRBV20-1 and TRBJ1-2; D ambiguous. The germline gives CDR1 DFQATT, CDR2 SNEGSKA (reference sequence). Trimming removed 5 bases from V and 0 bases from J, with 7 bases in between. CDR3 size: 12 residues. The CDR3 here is CSASLSNYGYTF. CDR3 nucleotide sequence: TGCAGTGCTTCTCTCTCTAACTATGGCTACACCTTC.

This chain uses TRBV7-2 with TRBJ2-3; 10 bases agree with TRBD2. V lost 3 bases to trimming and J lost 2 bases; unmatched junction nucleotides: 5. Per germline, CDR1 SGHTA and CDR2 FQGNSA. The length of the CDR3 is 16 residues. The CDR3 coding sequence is TGTGCCAGCAGCTTCGCACTAGCGGGGACCACAGATACGCAGTATTTT. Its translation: CASSFALAGTTDTQYF.

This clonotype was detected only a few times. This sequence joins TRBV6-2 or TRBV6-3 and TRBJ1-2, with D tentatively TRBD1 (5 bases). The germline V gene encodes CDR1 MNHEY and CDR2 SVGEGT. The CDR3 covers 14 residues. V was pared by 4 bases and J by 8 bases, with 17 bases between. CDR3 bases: TGTGCCAGCAGTTCACCCCTAGGGGTTGGAGGCTACACCTTC. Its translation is CASSSPLGVGGYTF.